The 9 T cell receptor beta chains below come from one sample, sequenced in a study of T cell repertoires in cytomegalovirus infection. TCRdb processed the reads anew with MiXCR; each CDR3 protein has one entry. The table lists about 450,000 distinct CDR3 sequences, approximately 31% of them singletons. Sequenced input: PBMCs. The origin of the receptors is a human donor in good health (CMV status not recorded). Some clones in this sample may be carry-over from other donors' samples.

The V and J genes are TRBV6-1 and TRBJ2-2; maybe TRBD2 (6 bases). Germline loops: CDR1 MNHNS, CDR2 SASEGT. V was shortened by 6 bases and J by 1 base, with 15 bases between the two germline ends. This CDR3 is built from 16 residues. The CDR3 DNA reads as TGTGCCAGCAGGTGGAGGGCTAGCGAGAACACCGGGGAGCTGTTTTTT. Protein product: CASRWRASENTGELFF.

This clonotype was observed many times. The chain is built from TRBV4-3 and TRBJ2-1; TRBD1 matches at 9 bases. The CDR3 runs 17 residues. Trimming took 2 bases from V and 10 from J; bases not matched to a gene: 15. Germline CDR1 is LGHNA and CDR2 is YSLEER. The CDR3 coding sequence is TGCGCCAGCAGCCAAACCGTAACCGGGACAGGGCTTTCGGAGCAGTTCTTC. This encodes CASSQTVTGTGLSEQFF.

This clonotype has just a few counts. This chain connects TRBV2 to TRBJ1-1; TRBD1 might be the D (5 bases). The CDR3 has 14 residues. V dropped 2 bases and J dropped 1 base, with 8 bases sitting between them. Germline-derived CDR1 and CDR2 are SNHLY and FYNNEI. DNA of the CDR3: TGTGCCAGCAGTGAATTAGGACAGAACACTGAAGCTTTCTTT. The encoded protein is CASSELGQNTEAFF.

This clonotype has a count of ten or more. In DNA, the CDR3 is TGCAGTGCTAGAGATCCCAGGGGTCAGGGTACCGGGGAGCTGTTTTTT. It specifies CSARDPRGQGTGELFF. The rearrangement links TRBV20-1 to TRBJ2-2; perhaps TRBD1 as D (6 bases). The CDR3 has 16 amino acids. Germline CDR1 reads DFQATT; CDR2 reads SNEGSKA (reference sequence). Between the trimmed V and J ends, which lost 0 bases and 5 bases, there was a span of 16 bases.

CDR3 bases: TGTGCCAGCTCACCAGGCCAGGCGGTTAACGAGCAGTACTTC. Its protein product is CASSPGQAVNEQYF. The chain employs TRBV18 and TRBJ2-7, with D hard to call. Germline CDR1 and CDR2: KGHSH and LQKENI. The CDR3 has 14 residues. Trimming shortened V by 2 bases and J by 5 bases, and 13 bases separated the two germline ends.

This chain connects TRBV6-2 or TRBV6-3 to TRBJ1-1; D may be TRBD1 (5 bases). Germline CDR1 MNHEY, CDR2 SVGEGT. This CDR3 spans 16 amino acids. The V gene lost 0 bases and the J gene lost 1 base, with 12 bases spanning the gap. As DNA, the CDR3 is TGTGCCAGCAGTTACTCCTGGGGGGAAACGAACACTGAAGCTTTCTTT. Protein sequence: CASSYSWGETNTEAFF.

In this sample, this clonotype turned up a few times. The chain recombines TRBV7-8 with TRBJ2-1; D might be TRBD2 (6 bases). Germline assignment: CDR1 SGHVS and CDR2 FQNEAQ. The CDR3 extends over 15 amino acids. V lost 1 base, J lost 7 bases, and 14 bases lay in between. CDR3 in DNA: TGTGCCAGCAGCTTAGTTGGACTAACCCTGAATGAGCAGTTCTTC. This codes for CASSLVGLTLNEQFF.

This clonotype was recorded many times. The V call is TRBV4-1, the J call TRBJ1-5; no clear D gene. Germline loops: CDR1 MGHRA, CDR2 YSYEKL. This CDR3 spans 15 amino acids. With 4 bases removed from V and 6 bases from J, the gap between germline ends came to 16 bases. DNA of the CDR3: TGCGCCAGCAGCCTCTCTTGGGCATACTCTCAGCCCCAGCATTTT. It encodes CASSLSWAYSQPQHF.

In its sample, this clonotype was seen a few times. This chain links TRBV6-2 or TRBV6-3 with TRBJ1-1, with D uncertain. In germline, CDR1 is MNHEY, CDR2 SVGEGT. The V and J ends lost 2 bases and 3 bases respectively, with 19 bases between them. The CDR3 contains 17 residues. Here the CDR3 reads CASSYRLTAGADTEAFF. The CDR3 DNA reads TGTGCCAGCAGTTACCGTCTAACAGCTGGCGCGGACACTGAAGCTTTCTTT.